This T cell receptor beta chain comes out of a study of blood T cells in healthy people across ages. The authors ran a second PCR of 7 to 11 cycles using a sample-barcoded 5' primer and a J-beta primer mix. Each CDR3 protein is one row after TCRdb ran MiXCR on the 5' RACE reads. The sample yields 850,000 to 950,000 distinct CDR3 sequences, more than 25% seen once. This clonotype appeared many times. This sequence was found in a woman older than 75 in good health. The sample was blood.

The CDR3 protein is CAISEPGMEQYF. Here the CDR3 DNA reads TGTGCCATCAGTGAACCGGGGATGGAGCAGTACTTC. The V call is TRBV10-3, the J call TRBJ2-7, with D tentatively TRBD2 (5 bases). Germline V gene sequence: CDR1 ENHRY, CDR2 SYGVKD. The V gene lost 3 bases and the J gene lost 7 bases, with 10 bases spanning the gap. The CDR3 length is 12 residues.